The 12 T cell receptor beta chains reported below all come from one sample, sequenced in a study of blood T cell repertoires in COVID-19. Clones were sequenced by immunoSEQ multiplex PCR, and TCRdb holds only the in-frame ones, with some missing. Here the sample spans approximately 130,000 clones, more than 75% being singletons. Sequenced: peripheral blood. The source is a man aged 55 to 70 with acute or convalescent COVID-19.

V and J are TRBV24-1 and TRBJ2-1; TRBD1 aligns across 8 bases. Germline V gene sequence: CDR1 KGHDR, CDR2 SFDVKD. CDR3 length equals 16 residues. V dropped 4 bases and J dropped 5; count of bases not matched to a gene: 9. The CDR3 nucleotides are TGTGCCACCAGTGACCAAGGACAGGGCAAGGACAATGAGCAGTTCTTC. It encodes CATSDQGQGKDNEQFF.

The V and J genes are TRBV7-9 and TRBJ2-3, with 8 bases that match TRBD2. Germline V lookup: CDR1 SEHNR, CDR2 FQNEAQ (reference sequence). This CDR3 has 16 residues. V shed 5 bases and J 9 bases; nucleotides not matched to a gene: 16. CDR3 region: CASSPSGGSSPGTQYF. The CDR3, as DNA: TGTGCCAGCAGCCCATCGGGAGGGAGTTCCCCGGGGACGCAGTATTTT. Complete variable domain (other parts from reference TRBV7-9 and TRBJ2-3): DTGVSQNPRHKITKRGQNVTFRCDPISEHNRLYWYRQTLGQGPEFLTYFQNEAQLEKSRLLSDRFSAERPKGSFSTLEIQRTEQGDSAMYLCASSPSGGSSPGTQYFGPGTRLTVL.

The chain employs TRBV18 and TRBJ2-5; the D gene is possibly TRBD1 (5 bases). The CDR3 sequence is 14 residues long. Germline V CDR1 and CDR2: KGHSH, LQKENI. V was trimmed by 0 bases and J by 2 bases, leaving 7 bases between them. The CDR3 nucleotides are TGTGCCAGCTCACCACCAGGGGTACAAGAGACCCAGTACTTC. Translation: CASSPPGVQETQYF.

The CDR3 sequence: CASSFSTGEKLFF. CDR3 DNA: TGTGCCAGCAGCTTTTCGACTGGAGAAAAACTGTTTTTT. The rearrangement uses TRBV7-9 and TRBJ1-4; D is undetermined. Germline lookup yields CDR1 SEHNR and CDR2 FQNEAQ (reference sequence). This CDR3 comprises 13 residues. V was pared by 3 bases and J by 8 bases, with 10 bases between. Combining the CDR3 with reference TRBV7-9 and TRBJ1-4 gives the whole variable domain DTGVSQNPRHKITKRGQNVTFRCDPISEHNRLYWYRQTLGQGPEFLTYFQNEAQLEKSRLLSDRFSAERPKGSFSTLEIQRTEQGDSAMYLCASSFSTGEKLFFGSGTQLSVL.

This sequence joins TRBV10-2 and TRBJ1-2, with a weak D call TRBD1 (5 bases). The CDR3 spans 13 residues. V lost 0 bases and J 8 bases, leaving 10 bases between the germline ends. Germline V gives CDR1 WSHSY, CDR2 SAAADI. The CDR3 spells CASSESKGSGYTF. The CDR3 DNA reads TGCGCCAGCAGTGAGTCAAAGGGGTCCGGCTACACCTTC.

The chain recombines TRBV6-2 or TRBV6-3 with TRBJ2-3, with TRBD2 identical over 15 bases. In germline, CDR1 is MNHEY, CDR2 SVGEGT. The trim removed 6 bases at V and 3 bases at J, leaving 13 bases unmatched. This CDR3 spans 19 amino acids. The DNA of the CDR3 is TGTGCCAGCAGCCAACGGACTAGCGGGGGGGCGCATGGTACAGATACGCAGTATTTT. Protein: CASSQRTSGGAHGTDTQYF.

CDR3 sequence: CATSDSVGGGEKLFF. CDR3 nucleotide sequence: TGTGCCACCAGTGATTCCGTGGGGGGTGGCGAAAAACTGTTTTTT. V usage is TRBV24-1 and J usage is TRBJ1-4; D may be TRBD1 (5 bases). Germline values: CDR1 KGHDR, CDR2 SFDVKD. Trimming took off 2 bases at V and 8 bases at J, with 14 bases between the two ends. The CDR3 runs 15 residues.

This chain uses TRBV6-1 with TRBJ2-4; possibly TRBD2 for D (6 bases). V was shortened by 2 bases and J by 0 bases, with 14 bases between the two germline ends. The length of the CDR3 is 17 residues. Germline CDR1 MNHNS, CDR2 SASEGT. The CDR3 region has the DNA TGTGCCAGCAGTGAACAGTGGGGCGGGATAGCCAAAAACATTCAGTACTTC. Its translation is CASSEQWGGIAKNIQYF.

This chain uses TRBV19 with TRBJ2-5; the D gene is possibly TRBD2 (5 bases). Germline V CDR1 and CDR2: LNHDA, SQIVND (reference sequence). V was pared by 0 bases and J by 2 bases, with 10 bases between. The CDR3 loop spans 15 amino acids. The CDR3 sequence is CASSIDGRTQETQYF. The CDR3 DNA reads TGTGCCAGTAGTATAGATGGCCGGACTCAAGAGACCCAGTACTTC.

The gene calls are TRBV29-1 and TRBJ1-1; 7 bases are shared with TRBD1. CDR1 and CDR2 (germline): SQVTM, ANQGSEA. V was pared by 6 bases and J by 3 bases, with 4 bases of the junction left unmatched. There are 12 residues in the CDR3. The CDR3 nucleotides read TGCAGCGTAGGGACAGACTACACTGAAGCTTTCTTT. It yields the protein CSVGTDYTEAFF.

This chain uses TRBV4-2 with TRBJ2-7; D might be TRBD2 (6 bases). The CDR3 runs to 15 residues. Trimming removed 3 bases from V and 3 bases from J, with 15 bases in between. Germline V gene sequence: CDR1 LGHNA, CDR2 YNFKEQ. The CDR3 nucleotides read TGTGCCAGCAGCCAGCCCTCCAGCGGGCACTACGAGCAGTACTTC. This codes for CASSQPSSGHYEQYF.

This chain joins TRBV5-1 and TRBJ1-1, with 9 bases matching TRBD1. This CDR3 is 17 amino acids long. V lost 0 bases to trimming and J lost 3 bases; unmatched junction nucleotides: 9. CDR1 is SGHRS, CDR2 YFSETQ, per germline. The CDR3 sequence: CASSLATGQGRYTEAFF. Written as DNA, the CDR3 is TGCGCCAGCAGCTTGGCCACCGGACAGGGGAGGTACACTGAAGCTTTCTTT.